This T cell receptor gamma chain appears in the sequencing data of a study of gamma-delta T cells after stem cell transplantation. TCRdb reapplied CATT to the RT-PCR reads. The table shows about 4,800 gamma-chain clones, with about 20% occurring only once. This TCR was sampled from a human donor. It is not recorded whose cells these are; they may come from a transplant donor. The material sequenced was gamma-delta T cells.

The CDR3 sequence is CALWEVKKLGKKIKVF. CDR3 in DNA: TGTGCCTTGTGGGAGGTGAAGAAGTTGGGCAAAAAAATCAAGGTATTT. The chain recombines TRGV9 with TRGJP. V was clipped by 0 bases and J by 8 bases; unmatched bases: 4. The length of the CDR3 is 16 residues. The germline CDR1 and CDR2 sequences are GITISATS and ISYDGTV (reference sequence).